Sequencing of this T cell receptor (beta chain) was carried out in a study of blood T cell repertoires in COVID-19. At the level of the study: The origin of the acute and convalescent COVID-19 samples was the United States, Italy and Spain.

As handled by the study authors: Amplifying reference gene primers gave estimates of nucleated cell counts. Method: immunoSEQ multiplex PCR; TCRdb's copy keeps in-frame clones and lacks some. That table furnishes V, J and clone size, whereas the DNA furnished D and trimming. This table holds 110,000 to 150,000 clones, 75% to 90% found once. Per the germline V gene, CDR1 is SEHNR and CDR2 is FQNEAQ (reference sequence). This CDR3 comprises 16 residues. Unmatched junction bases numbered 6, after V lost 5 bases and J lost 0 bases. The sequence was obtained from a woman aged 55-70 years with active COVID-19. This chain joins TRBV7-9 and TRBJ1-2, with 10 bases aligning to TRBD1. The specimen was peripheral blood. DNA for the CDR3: TGTGCCAGCAGCCGGGACAGGGGTCTTGCTAACTATGGCTACACCTTC. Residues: CASSRDRGLANYGYTF.